This T cell receptor (beta chain) was observed in a study of regulatory T cells in long-lasting Graves disease. Study observations and caveats: Accuracy might have suffered from few samples. TRBV28 was favored in persistent disease, as were TRBJ1-2 and TRBJ2-5.

According to the study, TCR beta libraries were built with iRepertoire HTBI primers and CDR3-region Arm-PCR. TCRdb used MiXCR to reprocess the multiplex PCR reads, holding one entry per CDR3 protein. The sample holds approximately 540,000 distinct CDR3 sequences, around 13% seen once. Time point specified: newly diagnosed GD, antithyroid drugs for less than 3 months. The TCR library used RNA extracted from PBMCs. Roughly 9.3 milliliters of peripheral blood were taken and placed in EDTA tubes. Trimming took 1 base from V and 6 from J, leaving 13 bases between them. The CDR3 has 13 amino acids. Germline CDR1 DFQATT, CDR2 SNEGSKA (reference sequence). This clonotype was observed many times. The antigen remains undetermined. These sequences were also reported in another study, on T cells in Graves' hyperthyroidism and ophthalmopathy. That study adds: Stable Graves' hyperthyroidism meant no ophthalmopathy progression within 18 months.

The chain combines TRBV20-1 with TRBJ2-7, with a tentative D call TRBD1 (7 bases). The specimen was peripheral blood mononuclear cells (PBMCs), collected at new diagnosis, from a patient treated with antithyroid drugs. The TCR sequence derives from a woman younger than 45 with Graves disease. CDR3 nucleotide sequence: TGCAGTGCTAGAGGCCAGGGGGGCTTCGAGCAGTACTTC. This encodes CSARGQGGFEQYF.